Presented here are 11 T cell receptor beta chains from one specimen sequenced in a study of regulatory T cells in long-lasting Graves disease. CDR3-region Arm-PCR and iRepertoire HTBI primers produced the TCR beta libraries. TCRdb processed the multiplex PCR reads anew with MiXCR; each CDR3 protein has one entry. The table has more than 450,000 distinct CDR3 sequences, under 20% seen once; the top ten hold 12%. Time point here: newly diagnosed GD, antithyroid drugs for less than 3 months. TCR sequences were obtained from RNA taken from PBMCs. This sample was also put to use in a study of T cells in Graves' hyperthyroidism and ophthalmopathy.

The sample in question was peripheral blood mononuclear cells (PBMCs), obtained at new diagnosis, from a patient treated with antithyroid drugs. The source of these receptors is a man in his forties with Graves disease.

This clonotype was found many times. The chain carries TRBV18 and TRBJ2-2, with unresolved D. CDR1 KGHSH and CDR2 LQKENI come from the germline V gene. This CDR3 has 15 amino acids. V lost 2 bases and J 6 bases, leaving 13 bases between the germline ends. Here the CDR3 DNA reads TGTGCCAGCTCACCAGTAGCCAGCGAAGCCGGGGAGCTGTTTTTT. It is translated as CASSPVASEAGELFF. The whole variable domain, remainder taken from reference TRBV18 and TRBJ2-2, is NAGVMQNPRHLVRRRGQEARLRCSPMKGHSHVYWYRQLPEEGLKFMVYLQKENIIDESGMPKERFSAEFPKEGPSILRIQQVVRGDSAAYFCASSPVASEAGELFFGEGSRLTVL.

This clonotype was counted many times. This chain uses TRBV7-2 with TRBJ2-3; D is perhaps TRBD2 (6 bases). V shed 4 bases and J shed 4 bases, with 24 bases lying between them. The CDR3 runs 18 residues. Germline CDR1 and CDR2: SGHTA and FQGNSA. This CDR3 is CASSSPSPIRGGADTQYF. The CDR3 coding sequence is TGTGCCAGCAGCTCACCCAGTCCGATTAGGGGCGGGGCAGATACGCAGTATTTT.

This clonotype has a handful of counts. The genes are TRBV9 and TRBJ2-2; perhaps TRBD2 as D (5 bases). The V end was cut by 3 bases, the J end by 0 bases, with 12 bases between. The CDR3 length is 16 residues. In germline, CDR1 is SGDLS, CDR2 YYNGEE. Here the CDR3 DNA reads TGTGCCAGCAGCGAGGGAGCGCCCACGAACACCGGGGAGCTGTTTTTT. Its protein is CASSEGAPTNTGELFF.

This clonotype was counted many times. This chain's CDR3 is CASSSSRGTKYEQYF. In DNA form, the CDR3 reads TGTGCCAGCAGTTCCTCCAGGGGAACGAAGTACGAGCAGTACTTC. The chain combines TRBV6-5 with TRBJ2-7; maybe TRBD1 (6 bases). Germline assignment: CDR1 MNHEY and CDR2 SVGAGI. Trimming took 4 bases from V and 4 from J, leaving 17 bases between them. This CDR3 has 15 amino acids.

This clonotype was detected a few times. The genes are TRBV19 and TRBJ1-5; a possible D gene is TRBD1 (6 bases). This CDR3 is 16 amino acids long. Germline CDR1 and CDR2: LNHDA and SQIVND (reference sequence). V was cut by 9 bases and J by 2 bases, with 20 bases left in between. The CDR3 region has the DNA TGTGCCAGCCACACGACGGGGGCGCTTGGCAATCAGCCCCAGCATTTT. It translates to CASHTTGALGNQPQHF.

This clonotype was seen many times. The chain couples TRBV30 to TRBJ2-1; D uncertain. Germline V lookup: CDR1 GTSNPN, CDR2 SVGIG (reference sequence). V was pared by 1 base and J by 5 bases, with 9 bases between. The CDR3 consists of 13 residues. This CDR3 reads CAWSDWKDNEQFF. In nucleotides, the CDR3 is TGTGCCTGGAGTGATTGGAAGGACAATGAGCAGTTCTTC.

The table lists this clonotype with a few counts. V is TRBV12-3 or TRBV12-4 and J is TRBJ1-5; weak D call: TRBD1 (6 bases). The CDR3 consists of 15 residues. V lost 6 bases and J 8 bases, leaving 20 bases between the germline ends. The DNA of the CDR3 is TGTGCCAGCAGCGCCCAAGGGGGGGGGAACGAGCCCCAGCATTTT. This translates into CASSAQGGGNEPQHF.

In this sample, this clonotype turned up many times. This chain links TRBV20-1 with TRBJ1-2, with 7 bases lining up with TRBD1. Germline V gene lookup returns CDR1 DFQATT and CDR2 SNEGSKA (reference sequence). The CDR3 runs 14 residues. With V trimmed by 1 base and J by 2 bases, 4 bases remained unmatched. The CDR3 sequence: CSARAAGGNYGYTF. Here the CDR3 DNA reads TGCAGTGCTAGAGCGGCAGGGGGGAACTATGGCTACACCTTC.

This clonotype has just a few counts. The chain is built from TRBV19 and TRBJ2-5; 9 positions match TRBD1. The CDR3 covers 14 residues. The J segment lost 6 bases and the V segment lost 4 bases, leaving 6 bases of the junction unmatched. The germline gives CDR1 LNHDA, CDR2 SQIVND (reference sequence). The CDR3 bases are TGTGCCAGTAGTACGGGACAGGGACGGCAGACCCAGTACTTC. It encodes CASSTGQGRQTQYF.

This clonotype showed up many times. The genes are TRBV30 and TRBJ2-1, with D possibly TRBD2 on 5 matching bases. Germline lookup yields CDR1 GTSNPN and CDR2 SVGIG (reference sequence). V lost 5 bases, J lost 4 bases, and 9 bases lay in between. The length of the CDR3 is 12 residues. DNA for the CDR3: TGTGCCTGGGGCCGGAGGTACAATGAGCAGTTCTTC. Encoded protein: CAWGRRYNEQFF.

Comments on this clonotype: This may stem from a read error, because a much larger clone lies one nucleotide away. Because it lacks the conserved phenylalanine or tryptophan at the end, this CDR3 is likely a read error. The chain is built from TRBV7-8 and TRBJ2-5, with D uncertain. Germline CDR1 and CDR2: SGHVS and FQNEAQ. Trimming removed 1 base from V and 4 bases from J, with 4 bases in between. The CDR3 loop spans 12 amino acids. The CDR3 coding sequence is TGTGCCAGCAGCTTAGGGGCAGAGACCCAGTACTCC. It yields the protein CASSLGAETQYS.